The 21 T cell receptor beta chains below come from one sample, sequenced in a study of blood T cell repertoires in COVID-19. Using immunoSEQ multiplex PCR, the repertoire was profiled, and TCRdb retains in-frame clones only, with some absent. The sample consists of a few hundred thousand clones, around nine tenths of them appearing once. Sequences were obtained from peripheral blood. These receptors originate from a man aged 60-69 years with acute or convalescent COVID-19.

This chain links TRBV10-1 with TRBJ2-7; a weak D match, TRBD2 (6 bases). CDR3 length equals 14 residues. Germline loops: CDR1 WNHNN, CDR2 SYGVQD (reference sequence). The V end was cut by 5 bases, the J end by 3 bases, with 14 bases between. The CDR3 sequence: CASSTPGVNYEQYF. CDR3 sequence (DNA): TGCGCCAGCAGTACCCCGGGAGTTAACTACGAGCAGTACTTC.

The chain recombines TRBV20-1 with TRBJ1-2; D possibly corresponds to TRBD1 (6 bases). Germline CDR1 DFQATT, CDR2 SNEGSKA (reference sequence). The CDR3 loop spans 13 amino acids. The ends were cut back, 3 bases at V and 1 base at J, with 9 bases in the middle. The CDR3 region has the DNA TGCAGTGCTAGTACAGGGCTTAACTATGGCTACACCTTC. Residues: CSASTGLNYGYTF.

Here the CDR3 reads CASTRTGSLNTEAFF. DNA of the CDR3: TGTGCCAGTACCCGAACAGGGTCCCTGAACACTGAAGCTTTCTTT. This chain uses TRBV9 with TRBJ1-1, with a possible D match to TRBD1 (6 bases). The CDR3 spans 15 residues. V was cut by 8 bases and J by 0 bases, with 17 bases left in between. The germline CDR1 and CDR2 sequences are SGDLS and YYNGEE.

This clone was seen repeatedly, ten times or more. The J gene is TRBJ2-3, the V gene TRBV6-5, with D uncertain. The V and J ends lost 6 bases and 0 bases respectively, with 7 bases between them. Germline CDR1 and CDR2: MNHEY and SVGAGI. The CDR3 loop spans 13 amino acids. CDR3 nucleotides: TGTGCCAGCAGGGCCCCTAGCACAGATACGCAGTATTTT. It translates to CASRAPSTDTQYF.

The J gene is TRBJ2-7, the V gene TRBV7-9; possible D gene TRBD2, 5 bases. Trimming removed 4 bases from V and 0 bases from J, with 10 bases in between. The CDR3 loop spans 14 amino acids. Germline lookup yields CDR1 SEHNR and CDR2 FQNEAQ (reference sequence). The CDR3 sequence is CASSSTGFSYEQYF. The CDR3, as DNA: TGTGCCAGCAGCTCTACGGGGTTCTCCTACGAGCAGTACTTC. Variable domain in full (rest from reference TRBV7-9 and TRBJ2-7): DTGVSQNPRHKITKRGQNVTFRCDPISEHNRLYWYRQTLGQGPEFLTYFQNEAQLEKSRLLSDRFSAERPKGSFSTLEIQRTEQGDSAMYLCASSSTGFSYEQYFGPGTRLTVT.

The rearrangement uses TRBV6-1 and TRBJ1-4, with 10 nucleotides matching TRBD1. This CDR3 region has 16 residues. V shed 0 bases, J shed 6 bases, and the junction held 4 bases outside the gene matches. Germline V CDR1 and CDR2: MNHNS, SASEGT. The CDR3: CASSEARTGGYEKLFF. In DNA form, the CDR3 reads TGTGCCAGCAGTGAAGCTCGGACAGGGGGGTATGAAAAACTGTTTTTT.

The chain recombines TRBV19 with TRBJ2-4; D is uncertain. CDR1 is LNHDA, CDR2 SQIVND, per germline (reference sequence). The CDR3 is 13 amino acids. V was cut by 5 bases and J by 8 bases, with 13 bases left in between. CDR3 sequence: CASSVGQWDIQYF. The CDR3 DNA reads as TGTGCCAGTAGTGTGGGCCAGTGGGACATTCAGTACTTC.

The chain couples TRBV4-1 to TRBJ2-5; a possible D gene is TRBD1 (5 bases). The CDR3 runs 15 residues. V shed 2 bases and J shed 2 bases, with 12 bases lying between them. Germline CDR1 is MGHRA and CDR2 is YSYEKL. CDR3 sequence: CASSQSMTAQETQYF. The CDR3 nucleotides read TGCGCCAGCAGCCAATCCATGACAGCTCAAGAGACCCAGTACTTC.

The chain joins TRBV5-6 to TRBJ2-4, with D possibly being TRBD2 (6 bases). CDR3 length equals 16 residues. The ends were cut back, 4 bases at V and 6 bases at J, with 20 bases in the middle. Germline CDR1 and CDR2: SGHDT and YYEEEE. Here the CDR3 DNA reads TGTGCCAGCAGCCTGGGGGGTCAGGAGGTCGGAAACATTCAGTACTTC. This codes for CASSLGGQEVGNIQYF.

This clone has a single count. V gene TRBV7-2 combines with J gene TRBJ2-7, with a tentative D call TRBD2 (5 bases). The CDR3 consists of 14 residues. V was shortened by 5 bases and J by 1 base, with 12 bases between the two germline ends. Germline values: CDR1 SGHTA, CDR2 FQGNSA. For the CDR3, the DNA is TGTGCCAGCAGCCTTAATCCGGGGTCCTACGAGCAGTACTTC. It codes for CASSLNPGSYEQYF.

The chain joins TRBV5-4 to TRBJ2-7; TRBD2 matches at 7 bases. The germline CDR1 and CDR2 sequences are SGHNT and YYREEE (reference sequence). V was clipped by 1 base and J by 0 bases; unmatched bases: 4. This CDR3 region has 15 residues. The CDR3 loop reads CASSLSGVSSYEQYF. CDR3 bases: TGTGCCAGCAGCTTGAGCGGGGTAAGCTCCTACGAGCAGTACTTC.

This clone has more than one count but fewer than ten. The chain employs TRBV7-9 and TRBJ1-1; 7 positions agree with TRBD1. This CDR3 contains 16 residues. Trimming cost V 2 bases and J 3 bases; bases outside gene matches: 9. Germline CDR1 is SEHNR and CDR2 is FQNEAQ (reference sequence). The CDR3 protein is CASSLSLPRGDTEAFF. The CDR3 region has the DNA TGTGCCAGCAGCTTATCGCTCCCCAGGGGGGACACTGAAGCTTTCTTT.

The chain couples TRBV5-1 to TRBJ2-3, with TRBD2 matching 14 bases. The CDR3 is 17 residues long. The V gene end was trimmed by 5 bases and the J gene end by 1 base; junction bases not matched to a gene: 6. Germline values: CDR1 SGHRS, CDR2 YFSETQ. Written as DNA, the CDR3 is TGCGCCAGCAGACGGACTAGCGGGGGGCAAGGCACAGATACGCAGTATTTT. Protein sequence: CASRRTSGGQGTDTQYF.

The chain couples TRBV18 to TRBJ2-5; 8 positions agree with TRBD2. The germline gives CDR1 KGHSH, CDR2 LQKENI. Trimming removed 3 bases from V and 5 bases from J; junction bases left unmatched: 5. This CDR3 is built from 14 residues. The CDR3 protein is CASSPKASGETQYF. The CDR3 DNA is TGTGCCAGCTCACCGAAGGCTAGCGGGGAGACCCAGTACTTC.

CDR3 protein: CASSLFPGGSPLHF. CDR3 DNA sequence: TGTGCCAGCAGTTTATTCCCGGGGGGATCACCCCTCCACTTT. The rearrangement links TRBV27 to TRBJ1-6; D might be TRBD1 (5 bases). Trimming took 1 base from V and 10 from J, leaving 11 bases between them. The CDR3 is 14 amino acids. Per the germline V gene, CDR1 is MNHEY and CDR2 is SMNVEV (reference sequence).

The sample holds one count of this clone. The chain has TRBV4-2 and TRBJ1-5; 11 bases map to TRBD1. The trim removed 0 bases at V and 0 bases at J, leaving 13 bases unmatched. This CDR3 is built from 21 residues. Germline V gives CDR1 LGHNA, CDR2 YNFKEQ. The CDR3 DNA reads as TGTGCCAGCAGCCAAGATCCGACCGGGACAGGGGGATTAAGTAGCAATCAGCCCCAGCATTTT. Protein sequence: CASSQDPTGTGGLSSNQPQHF.

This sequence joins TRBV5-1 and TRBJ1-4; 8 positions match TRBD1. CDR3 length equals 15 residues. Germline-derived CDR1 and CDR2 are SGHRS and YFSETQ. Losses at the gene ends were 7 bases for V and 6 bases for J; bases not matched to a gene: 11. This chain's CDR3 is CASRPQGADYEKLFF. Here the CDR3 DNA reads TGCGCCAGCCGGCCCCAGGGGGCAGATTATGAAAAACTGTTTTTT.

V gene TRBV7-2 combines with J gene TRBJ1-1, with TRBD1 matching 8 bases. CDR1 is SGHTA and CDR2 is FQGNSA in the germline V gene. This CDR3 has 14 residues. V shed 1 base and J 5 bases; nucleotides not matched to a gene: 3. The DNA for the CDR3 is TGTGCCAGCAGCTTAGACAGGGGGAATACTGAAGCTTTCTTT. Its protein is CASSLDRGNTEAFF.

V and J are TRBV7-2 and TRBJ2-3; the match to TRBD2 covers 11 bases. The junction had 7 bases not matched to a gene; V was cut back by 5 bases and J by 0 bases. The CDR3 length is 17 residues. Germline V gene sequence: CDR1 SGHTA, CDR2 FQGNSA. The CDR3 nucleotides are TGTGCCAGCAGCCCTTTAGCGGGGGGGCGTAGCACAGATACGCAGTATTTT. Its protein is CASSPLAGGRSTDTQYF.

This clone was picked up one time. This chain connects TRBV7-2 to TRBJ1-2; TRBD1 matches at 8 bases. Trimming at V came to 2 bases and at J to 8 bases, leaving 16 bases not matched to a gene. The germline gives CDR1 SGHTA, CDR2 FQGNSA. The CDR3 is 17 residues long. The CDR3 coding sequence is TGTGCCAGCAGCTTAAGGGTTCGGTCAGGGGGCTTCGACGGCTACACCTTC. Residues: CASSLRVRSGGFDGYTF. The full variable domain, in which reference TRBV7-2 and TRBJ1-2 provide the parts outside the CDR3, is GAGVSQSPSNKVTEKGKDVELRCDPISGHTALYWYRQSLGQGLEFLIYFQGNSAPDKSGLPSDRFSAERTGGSVSTLTIQRTQQEDSAVYLCASSLRVRSGGFDGYTFGSGTRLTVV.

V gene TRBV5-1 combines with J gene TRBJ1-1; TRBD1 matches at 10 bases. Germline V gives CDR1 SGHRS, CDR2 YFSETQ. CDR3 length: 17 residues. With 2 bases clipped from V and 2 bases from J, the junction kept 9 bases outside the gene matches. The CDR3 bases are TGCGCCAGCAGCTTTAAGGACAGGGGGGGAAGTAACACTGAAGCTTTCTTT. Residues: CASSFKDRGGSNTEAFF.